This T cell receptor beta chain was identified during a study of blood T cell repertoires in COVID-19 (TCRdb year 2020). Context from the whole study: The collaborator samples originated in the United States, Italy and Spain and spanned the acute and convalescent phases of COVID-19. The prospective study material was composed of cDNA or gDNA derived from T cells, B-cell-depleted T cells, or PBMCs. The dataset comprised deeply sampled blood TCRbeta repertoires from subjects exposed to, actively infected with, or recovered from COVID-19. A freely available public database, intended as a resource for researchers studying the immune response to SARS-CoV-2, is where the repertoires were released. Samples came from the ongoing ImmuneRACE study (first 160 participants) plus 1,254 subjects from 6 global collaborators. A de-identified subject ID, COVID-19 status, age in years and sex were almost always included in the sample metadata. HLA class I and class II types, where available, came from metadata supplied by the sample provider rather than from assay-based typing. General study outcomes and caveats: Clinical and demographic metadata were provided uncurated, with the amount varying by source and participant.

Each collaborating institution followed its own protocols to collect whole blood in K2EDTA tubes. For TCRbeta analysis, collaborators shipped samples as frozen whole blood, isolated PBMCs, or DNA extracted from either of those sample types. The immunoSEQ Assay, a bias-controlled multiplex PCR, was used to amplify TCRbeta CDR3 regions from genomic DNA. Regarding the original processing steps: Nucleated cell counts per sample were estimated from amplification of reference gene primers within the assay. To quantify the absolute abundance of each unique TCRbeta CDR3 rearrangement, sequence reads were collapsed and filtered. For each sample, productive Simpson clonality was calculated by taking the square root of Simpson's diversity index across productive rearrangements. What TCRdb holds here is the immuneACCESS table cut down to in-frame rearrangements. Part of the clones is not present; checked against another copy, under half of the missing clones reflect an unresolved V gene, and the others are unexplained. The V and J calls and clone size were taken over from that table, and D and trimming were inferred from the DNA. The sample has 250,000 to 300,000 clones on record, around 80% of them singletons. The ten largest account for approximately 5.3% of the sample.

Details on this clone: The antigen this receptor binds is unknown. Base qualities are not recorded, but no much larger clone differs from it by a single base.

The germline V gene gives CDR1 as SGHRS and CDR2 as YFSETQ. The germline V and J ends show losses of 0 bases and 0 bases respectively, and no gene match explains 6 bases of the junction. From cysteine to phenylalanine, the CDR3 is 16 amino acids long. The CDR3 DNA has 48 bases and is translated from base 1. The sequencing sample was made of peripheral blood. This clonotype originated in a man of 80 years or more with acute or convalescent COVID-19. The V and J segments used are TRBV5-1 and TRBJ2-7, and 7 junctional nucleotides match TRBD1. For the CDR3, the sequence is CASSLEGAIPSYEQYF. The DNA is TGCGCCAGCAGCTTGGAGGGGGCAATCCCCTCCTACGAGCAGTACTTC.